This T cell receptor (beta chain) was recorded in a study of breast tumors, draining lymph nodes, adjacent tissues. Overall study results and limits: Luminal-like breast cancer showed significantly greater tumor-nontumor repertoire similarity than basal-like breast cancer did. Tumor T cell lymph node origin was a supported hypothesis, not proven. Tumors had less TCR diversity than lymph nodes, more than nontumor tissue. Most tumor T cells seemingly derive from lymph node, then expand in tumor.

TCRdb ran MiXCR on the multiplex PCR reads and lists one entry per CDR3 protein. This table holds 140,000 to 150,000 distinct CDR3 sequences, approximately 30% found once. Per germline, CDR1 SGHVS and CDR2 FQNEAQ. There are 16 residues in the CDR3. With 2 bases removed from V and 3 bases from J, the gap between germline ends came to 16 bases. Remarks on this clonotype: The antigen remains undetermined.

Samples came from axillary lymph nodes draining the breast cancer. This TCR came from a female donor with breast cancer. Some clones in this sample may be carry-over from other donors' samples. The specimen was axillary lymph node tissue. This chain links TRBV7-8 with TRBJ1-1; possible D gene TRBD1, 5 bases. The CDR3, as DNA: TGTGCCAGCAGCTTATTCCAGGGAGGGATGGACACTGAAGCTTTCTTT. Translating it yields CASSLFQGGMDTEAFF. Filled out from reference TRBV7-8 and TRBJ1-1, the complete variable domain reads GAGVSQSPRYKVAKRGQDVALRCDPISGHVSLFWYQQALGQGPEFLTYFQNEAQLDKSGLPSDRFFAERPEGSVSTLKIQRTQQEDSAVYLCASSLFQGGMDTEAFFGQGTRLTVV.